Presented here are 7 T cell receptor beta chains from one specimen sequenced in a study of control samples from healthy donors and cancer patients (dated by TCRdb to about 2020). The protocol used for the library was the immunoSEQ multiplex PCR assay. The source is immuneACCESS, and TCRdb retained only in-frame sequences with V and J called. Part of the clones is not carried over; for the studies checked, unresolved V genes explain less than half of this, and the remainder is unexplained. Recorded for this sample are some 120,000 clones; about nine tenths of them occurred a single time. Of the sample, 7.8% is held by the ten largest clones. Input material: blood. Receptors were obtained from a woman aged 18-29 years in good health.

The chain links TRBV5-5 to TRBJ2-2, with TRBD2 matching over 9 bases. Trimming removed 2 bases from V and 1 base from J; junction bases left unmatched: 15. Per the germline V gene, CDR1 is SGHKS and CDR2 is YYEKEE (reference sequence). The CDR3 loop spans 20 amino acids. CDR3 sequence reads: CASSFYSGLSGGKNTGELFF. Written as DNA, the CDR3 is TGTGCCAGCAGCTTTTACTCGGGGTTAAGCGGGGGGAAGAACACCGGGGAGCTGTTTTTT.

The chain employs TRBV29-1 and TRBJ2-1, with D tentatively TRBD1 or TRBD2 (5 bases each). Germline V gene lookup returns CDR1 SQVTM and CDR2 ANQGSEA. CDR3 size: 14 residues. V lost 1 base and J 4 bases, leaving 11 bases between the germline ends. The CDR3 loop reads CSVEGTGAYNEQFF. The CDR3 bases are TGCAGCGTTGAAGGGACCGGGGCTTACAATGAGCAGTTCTTC.

To note about this clone: One junction end disagrees with the germline gene, perhaps due to a read error. V and J are TRBV19 and TRBJ2-7, with D possibly matching TRBD2 (5 bases). Germline V lookup: CDR1 LNHDA, CDR2 SQIVND (reference sequence). This CDR3 is built from 15 residues. CDR3 residues: CASSMSGLKIYGQYF. CDR3 nucleotide sequence: TGTGCCAGTAGTATGTCAGGACTCAAGATCTACGGGCAGTACTTC.

This clone is medium-sized (0.01 to 0.1%). The rearrangement joins TRBV2 to TRBJ1-2; D remains ambiguous. CDR1 and CDR2 from the germline V gene are SNHLY and FYNNEI. The CDR3 runs 12 residues. V was pared by 2 bases and J by 4 bases, with 5 bases between. The CDR3 DNA sequence: TGTGCCAGCAGTGAACAGGTCTATGGCTACACCTTC. Encoded protein: CASSEQVYGYTF.

This clone occurred once. This chain connects TRBV5-6 to TRBJ2-4; D is ambiguous. Germline CDR1 reads SGHDT; CDR2 reads YYEEEE. This CDR3 contains 14 residues. With 0 bases removed from V and 9 bases from J, the gap between germline ends came to 13 bases. The CDR3 DNA reads as TGTGCCAGCAGCTTGGGGACCGTAAGGTCCATTCAGTACTTC. Translating gives CASSLGTVRSIQYF.

The chain is built from TRBV28 and TRBJ1-4; D possibly corresponds to TRBD1 (5 bases). The CDR3 runs 15 residues. With 5 bases removed from V and 10 bases from J, the gap between germline ends came to 20 bases. Germline CDR1 MDHEN, CDR2 SYDVKM. This CDR3 reads CASSPREAVGGKLFF. CDR3 coding DNA: TGTGCCAGCAGTCCCCGGGAGGCGGTTGGGGGAAAACTGTTTTTT.

This chain joins TRBV6-2 or TRBV6-3 and TRBJ2-1; 12 bases align to TRBD2. Trimming removed 5 bases from V and 7 bases from J; junction bases left unmatched: 9. Germline CDR1 and CDR2: MNHEY and SVGEGT. This CDR3 is 16 amino acids long. The CDR3 bases are TGTGCCAGCAGTCACGGACTAGCGGGGCCTTTTAATGAGCAGTTCTTC. Translation gives CASSHGLAGPFNEQFF.